The present TCR beta chain was sequenced within a study of cytomegalovirus exposure and HLA in healthy donors (dated by TCRdb to 2016 to 2017). Looking at the study overall: An earlier analysis of approximately 590 of the donors reported approximately 290 Gb of sequence data and approximately 110 million unique TCR beta sequences from 150 million to 200 million T cells. Both class I and class II loci were covered by HLA typing, at four-digit resolution. Of the approximately 370 genotyped donors, 65% to 90% were placed in the genetic ancestry cluster associated with self-reported Caucasian donors. The study aimed to test whether cataloging public T cell receptors could reveal signatures of past pathogen exposure. Besides the first cohort of 666 subjects, a separate validation cohort made up of some 110 different subjects was used. All discovery cohort repertoires had been generated using a single sequencing platform. In an earlier analysis of roughly 540 of the donors, high-throughput TCR beta sequencing was used to judge whether each TCR beta V gene segment behaved as functional or pseudogenic. To predict cytomegalovirus infection status, the study brought together high-throughput TCR immunosequencing, statistical association of individual TCRs with disease status, and machine learning. Using immunosequencing, the study profiled T cell repertoires from fewer than 850 subjects and related those repertoires to cytomegalovirus serostatus. The later analysis used no new phenotypic data to find candidate immune exposures, relying instead on TCR beta sequences and their occurrence across donors. Five DR-DQ haplotypes were handled as single units for association and clustering because linkage in the cohort was strong. Donor age, sex, ethnicity and CMV serostatus were collected together with the repertoire data. The number of typed donors differed by locus: roughly 629-630 for A, B, C, DRB1 and DQB1; 522 for DQA1; roughly 600 for DPA1; and roughly 470 for DPB1. To study patterns of TCR occurrence, a later analysis re-analyzed previously published TCR beta repertoires from just over 650 donors and added high-resolution HLA genotyping. A later genetic analysis took genome-wide SNP genotypes for about 55% of the roughly 700 donors and used that subset as a discovery cohort. Among some 400 genotyped donors of the cohort, an average of approximately 220,000 unique TCR beta nucleotide sequences was sequenced per donor, of which about 19% were non-productive. Around 320 gigabases of sequencing data and roughly 90 million unique TCR sequences were included in an early release covering several hundred HLA-typed donors. Broad study findings and their caveats: In a later analysis, the rate of TCR association differed among HLA loci, with DRB1 alleles having the most associated TCRs and HLA-C alleles having the fewest. The cohort was sequenced for TCR beta chains only, and without alpha or paired-chain data the features that could be detected were limited. In vitro tests confirmed that three of the cytomegalovirus-associated TCR beta chains recognize cytomegalovirus antigens. Most CMV-associated TCR beta chains appeared to be HLA-restricted in a later analysis, and the HLA associations seemed to be driven largely by CMV exposure. A cluster of highly shared sequence variants was judged likely to be a technical artifact of the sequencing pipeline. An association between a missense DCLRE1C variant and V-gene and J-gene trimming of TCR beta chains was found in a later genetic analysis and replicated in an independent cohort. A further reported finding was that TCR beta sequences accurately predicted the HLA-A and HLA-B alleles for most subjects in the first cohort. A total of about 150 TCR beta chains were listed by the study as associated with cytomegalovirus. It was suggested by the authors that the approach could potentially be generalized to other disease states and immunological phenotypes. Several of the top co-occurrence clusters appeared to be linked to parvovirus B19, influenza, CMV and Epstein-Barr virus, according to a later analysis. An earlier analysis of approximately 540 of the donors showed that most TCR beta V segments appeared in productive rearrangements either about 87% or about 30% of the time, which broadly matched IMGT annotations. Compared with the approximately 720-donor mean, donors in an Asian-associated ancestry cluster had fewer N-insertions in productive TCRs, according to a later genetic analysis. The earlier analysis of about 600 of the donors excluded 15 to 20 rarely observed V segments, including chromosome 9 orphons, because counts were too low. Sequencing depth was assumed to be roughly uniform across donors in the presence/absence analyses, though that assumption may not hold. The classifier was reported to diagnose cytomegalovirus status with high specificity and sensitivity in both the original cohort and the validation cohort. Linkage disequilibrium might explain the correlated functional status among segregating V segments, but an unknown experimental factor could not be ruled out. Most TCR sequences were seen in very few donors, while some public TCRs were found in many individuals. A later analysis found that HLA-associated TCR beta chains were more clonally expanded and had lower generation probabilities than equally common non-associated chains. A later analysis associated about 17,000 TCR beta sequences with specific HLA alleles at a false discovery rate of 0.05. Strong co-occurrence of HLA alleles, especially DR and DQ, made assigning TCR associations to individual alleles difficult. Immune exposure information for the cohort was limited to CMV serostatus. Because the 87-base-pair reads could not distinguish some IMGT-functional V segments, including TRBV6-2 and TRBV6-3, those segments were excluded. Because HLA typing was unavailable for some donors at each locus, only the typed subset was used in association tests.

On this clone itself: Its antigen is not yet known. No base quality information exists; no much larger clone differs at one position.

The method was the immunoSEQ multiplex PCR assay. For the multiplex PCR, a mixture combining 60 forward primers for TCR Vbeta segments and 13 reverse primers for TCR Jbeta segments was used. Amplification of the CDR3 region of rearranged TCR beta genes was performed with a multiplex PCR assay on genomic DNA. On the Illumina HiSeq System, the amplified TCR beta libraries were sequenced as 87-base-pair reads. The study's processing was this. A later analysis counted some 74 million unique TCR beta chains across the 500 to 850 repertoires, and 10 million to 12 million of these chains were shared by at least two donors. Raw reads were error-corrected and collapsed into unique sequences by a nearest-neighbor algorithm in which closely related sequences were merged to remove PCR and sequencing errors. To assign V, D and J gene segments, CDR3 sequences were aligned to IMGT reference sequences. For a sequence to be retained, a match of at least six nucleotides to both a V gene segment and a J gene segment was required. Rearrangements were called productive when the CDR3 lacked stop codons and stayed in frame with V and J; all others were non-productive. Following IMGT convention, CDR3 was defined as the stretch from the second conserved V-encoded cysteine up to the conserved J-encoded phenylalanine. Sequences without an unambiguous match to a single V gene segment were excluded from the earlier analysis of about 600 of the donors. An earlier analysis of 550 to 650 of the donors classified V segments as functional when productive rearrangements were above 56.7% and as segregating when the standard deviation between donors was above 5%. To diagnose cytomegalovirus status from the catalog of TCR beta chain sequences, a statistical classification framework was built. In a later analysis, V and J genes were assigned by comparing TCR nucleotide sequences against IMGT/GENE-DB human TR gene sequences. Using the TCRdist pipeline, a later analysis assigned CDR3 sequences along with most-parsimonious VDJ recombination scenarios. In a later analysis, each TCR beta chain was defined by its CDR3 amino acid sequence together with its V-gene family, and reads lacking a unique V-gene family were excluded. As a way to deal with suspected cross-contamination and a sequencing artifact, a later analysis dropped 592 nucleotide sequences that were highly shared and had low generation probability. In a later analysis, a clonal expansion index for each public chain was calculated from normalized within-repertoire ranks of inferred template counts. Generation probabilities in a later analysis came from a VDJ recombination model fitted to out-of-frame rearrangements, and those results were checked against IGoR. A later analysis scored TCR-TCR, TCR-HLA and TCR-CMV co-occurrence with hypergeometric tests, applying a repertoire-size bias correction to TCR pairs. To estimate false discovery rates, a later analysis permuted the HLA or CMV assignments 20 times. A later analysis grouped co-occurring TCRs with DBSCAN, adding TCRdist sequence similarity when clustering within HLA-allele-positive subsets. Repertoires with fewer than 30,000 or more than 120,000 public chains were left out of co-occurrence clustering, as were about 5 repertoires with anomalous nucleotide sharing. TCRdb limited this immuneACCESS table to in-frame rearrangements with V and J called. A share of clones is missing; checked studies link under half to unresolved V genes, and the rest is unexplained. Clone size and the V and J calls come from that table; the DNA yielded D and trimming. Present in this sample are 80,000 to 100,000 clones, around three quarters of which were seen just once. The ten largest clonotypes hold under 4% of the sample.

CDR1 and CDR2 (MNHEY, SVGAGI) derive from the germline V gene. Measured from the cysteine to the phenylalanine, the CDR3 is 15 residues long. Only the CDR3 portion is preserved as DNA: 45 bases, with reading frame beginning at the first base. Relative to germline, V is 4 bases shorter and J is 7 bases shorter, with 17 bases between their ends. The cohort was made up of approximately 670 healthy bone marrow donors. Cohort members were all nominally healthy when sampled, although unrecorded immune exposures were likely present. The donor was CMV seropositive and was included in the group of 290 or so seropositive cohort members. A peripheral blood sample was collected from each donor, and TCR beta sequencing was performed on peripheral blood mononuclear cells. Genomic DNA was extracted from the blood cell samples with the Qiagen DNeasy Blood Extraction Kit.

This TCR derives from a male donor in good health and CMV-seropositive. Recombination connected TRBV6-5 to TRBJ2-1; tentative D gene TRBD2, with 6 bases matching. What was sequenced was PBMCs. CDR3 reads: CASSSPRGSGNEQFF. In nucleotides, the sequence is TGTGCCAGCAGTTCCCCTCGTGGTAGCGGAAATGAGCAGTTCTTC.